This TCR beta chain was obtained from a study of blood T cell repertoires in COVID-19. Study in general: Sites across the United States, Italy and Spain contributed samples from acute and convalescent COVID-19. The cDNA or gDNA used as material had been derived from T cells, B-cell-depleted T cells, or PBMCs.

As originally analysed: Estimated nucleated cell counts came from reference gene primer amplification. Profiled with immunoSEQ multiplex PCR; TCRdb holds only in-frame clones, not every one. The D gene and trimming were derived from the DNA, and the V and J assignments and clone size from that table. This repertoire shows about 220,000 clones, about 85% found once; its top ten account for approximately 5.1%. The sample holds one count of this clone. Germline CDR1 is MNHEY and CDR2 is SVGAGI. The V and J ends lost 5 bases and 6 bases, in that order; junction bases with no gene match: 4. The CDR3 length is 13 residues.

The chain joins TRBV6-5 to TRBJ1-3; 7 bases agree with TRBD1. The sample consisted of peripheral blood. The TCR originated in a woman in her sixties who had recovered from COVID-19. As DNA, the CDR3 is TGTGCCAGCAGTAGGGACAGCCAAAACACCATATATTTT. Its protein product is CASSRDSQNTIYF.